The clone carrying this T cell receptor (beta chain) appeared once. Measured with immunoSEQ multiplex PCR; TCRdb has only the in-frame clones, and not every one. The data contain some 2 million clones, roughly 95% of them singletons. The sample originates from a study of shared clonotypes between healthy human individuals. Naive CD8 populations comprised CD45RO-negative cells positively selected for CCR7, excluding terminally differentiated effector memory CD45RA+ cells. Only Caucasian adults living in Nashville, Tennessee served as donors. The CDR3 runs 11 residues. The germline V and J ends were trimmed by 2 bases and 5 bases, with 7 bases remaining between them. Germline values: CDR1 GTSNPN, CDR2 SVGIG (reference sequence).

Sequenced material: naive CD8+ T cells sorted from blood. This chain uses TRBV30 with TRBJ2-7, with no clear D. The clonotype comes from a man aged 18-30 years in good health. CDR3 region: CAWSWGDEQYF. DNA of the CDR3: TGTGCCTGGAGTTGGGGTGACGAGCAGTACTTC.